A single sample is the source of the 8 T cell receptor beta chains below, sequenced in a study of T cell changes during pregnancy in multiple sclerosis. Sequencing used immunoSEQ multiplex PCR; TCRdb keeps in-frame clones, though not all of them. The profile shows 60,000 to 85,000 clones, roughly 92% of them singletons. The source material was peripheral blood, sampled after pregnancy. These receptors all come from a female donor in good health, enrolled as a control in a pregnancy study.

The genes are TRBV29-1 and TRBJ2-7, with 9 bases identical to TRBD1. CDR3 length: 14 amino acids. With 4 bases clipped from V and 3 bases from J, the junction kept 7 bases outside the gene matches. Germline loops: CDR1 SQVTM, CDR2 ANQGSEA. The CDR3 reads CSVAGTGRDYEQYF. In DNA form, the CDR3 reads TGCAGCGTTGCAGGGACAGGGCGGGACTACGAGCAGTACTTC.

The chain links TRBV27 to TRBJ1-5; a weak D match, TRBD1 (6 bases). The CDR3 totals 14 residues. Trimming shortened V by 0 bases and J by 7 bases, and 10 bases separated the two germline ends. Germline loops: CDR1 MNHEY, CDR2 SMNVEV (reference sequence). The DNA of the CDR3 is TGTGCCAGCAGTTTATCAGGGGGTGGACAGCCCCAGCATTTT. This translates into CASSLSGGGQPQHF.

The count of this clone is one. J is TRBJ1-1 and V is TRBV28, with D unresolved. Germline CDR1 is MDHEN and CDR2 is SYDVKM. The CDR3 sequence is 14 residues long. V lost 6 bases and J lost 0, with 11 bases in between. CDR3 in amino acids: CASRPHTLNTEAFF. CDR3 DNA sequence: TGTGCCAGCAGACCCCACACCCTGAACACTGAAGCTTTCTTT. Based on the CDR3 plus reference TRBV28 and TRBJ1-1, the full variable domain is DVKVTQSSRYLVKRTGEKVFLECVQDMDHENMFWYRQDPGLGLRLIYFSYDVKMKEKGDIPEGYSVSREKKERFSLILESASTNQTSMYLCASRPHTLNTEAFFGQGTRLTVV.

This chain links TRBV7-6 with TRBJ2-3, with TRBD2 matching 8 bases. Germline V gene sequence: CDR1 SGHVS, CDR2 FNYEAQ. The junction had 4 bases not matched to a gene; V was cut back by 3 bases and J by 2 bases. The CDR3 is made up of 15 amino acids. The CDR3 coding sequence is TGTGCCAGCAGCTTTAGCGGGGCGGCCACAGATACGCAGTATTTT. Amino acid sequence: CASSFSGAATDTQYF.

V and J are TRBV4-1 and TRBJ1-6, with a weak D call TRBD1 (6 bases). Germline values: CDR1 MGHRA, CDR2 YSYEKL. The CDR3 spans 15 residues. Between the trimmed V and J ends, which lost 4 bases and 4 bases, there was a span of 11 bases. CDR3 nucleotide sequence: TGCGCCAGCAGCCGGGGTACAGGGTATAATTCACCCCTCCACTTT. Translated, it gives CASSRGTGYNSPLHF.

The rearrangement uses TRBV15 and TRBJ1-4, with D possibly matching TRBD1 (5 bases). V lost 0 bases to trimming and J lost 0 bases, with 17 bases between them. The CDR3 length is 19 residues. CDR1 is LNHNV and CDR2 is YYDKDF in the germline V gene (reference sequence). CDR3 sequence reads: CATSREPRDSAATNEKLFF. The CDR3 coding sequence is TGTGCCACCAGCAGAGAACCCCGGGACTCTGCTGCAACTAATGAAAAACTGTTTTTT.

CDR3 nucleotides: TGTGCCAGCAGCTTAGCGCTGGCTAGCGGAAATGAGCAGTTCTTC. Translated, it gives CASSLALASGNEQFF. The V and J genes are TRBV7-2 and TRBJ2-1; TRBD2 agrees at 7 bases. V was pared by 0 bases and J by 7 bases, with 6 bases of the junction left unmatched. This CDR3 has 15 residues. Germline-derived CDR1 and CDR2 are SGHTA and FQGNSA.

The chain links TRBV19 to TRBJ1-3; D gene uncertain. This CDR3 is 16 amino acids long. V dropped 2 bases and J dropped 0 bases, with 11 bases sitting between them. Germline CDR1 and CDR2: LNHDA and SQIVND (reference sequence). Here the CDR3 reads CASSIRERNSGNTIYF. CDR3 bases: TGTGCCAGTAGTATACGGGAGAGAAACTCTGGAAACACCATATATTTT.